A selection of T cell receptor beta chains follows, all from one sample in a study of cytomegalovirus exposure and HLA in healthy donors. Method: immunoSEQ multiplex PCR; TCRdb's copy keeps in-frame clones and lacks some. The table includes about 150,000 clones, about 70% detected once. Source material: PBMCs. These receptors came from a man aged 25-45 years in good health and CMV-seropositive. Both conserved end residues are part of each CDR3. Fields, in order: D gene, clone size, J gene, V gene, CDR3 protein, CDR3 DNA. A D gene is named only where the DNA matches it firmly. Expanded clones get a size class; other rows say once, few or many, or leave the size out.

TRBD1 | - | TRBJ2-3 | TRBV5-1 | CASSRTPGQGTDTQYF | TGCGCCAGCAGCCGGACACCGGGACAGGGGACAGATACGCAGTATTTT
TRBD2 | - | TRBJ2-1 | TRBV29-1 | CSVDRGRANEQFF | TGCAGCGTTGATCGCGGGAGGGCCAATGAGCAGTTCTTC
- | - | TRBJ2-1 | TRBV2 | CASRVAVYNEQFF | TGTGCCAGCAGGGTAGCGGTGTACAATGAGCAGTTCTTC
- | - | TRBJ2-2 | TRBV14 | CASSPGTTNTGELFF | TGTGCCAGCAGCCCCGGGACAACCAACACCGGGGAGCTGTTTTTT
TRBD1 | - | TRBJ2-3 | TRBV7-2 | CASSLAFVDRGKRGSGDTQYF | TGTGCCAGCAGCTTAGCGTTCGTCGACAGGGGGAAGAGGGGGAGTGGAGATACGCAGTATTTT
TRBD2 | few | TRBJ2-1 | TRBV30 | CAWSVSSGTRDEQFF | TGTGCCTGGAGTGTTTCTAGCGGAACGCGGGATGAGCAGTTCTTC
TRBD1 | - | TRBJ2-1 | TRBV13 | CASSLGTGTYNEQFF | TGTGCCAGCAGCTTAGGGACAGGGACCTACAATGAGCAGTTCTTC
- | - | TRBJ2-5 | TRBV28 | CASSSPGLQETQYF | TGTGCCAGCAGTTCCCCCGGACTACAAGAGACCCAGTACTTC
TRBD1 | once | TRBJ1-2 | TRBV6-6 | CASSYLGQGNYGYTF | TGTGCCAGCAGTTACTTGGGACAGGGGAACTATGGCTACACCTTC
- | - | TRBJ2-3 | TRBV19 | CASSNGDFADTQYF | TGTGCCAGTAGTAATGGGGACTTCGCAGATACGCAGTATTTT
- | - | TRBJ1-1 | TRBV19 | CASSPQRVNPEAFF | TGTGCCAGTAGTCCACAGAGGGTAAACCCTGAAGCTTTCTTT
- | few | TRBJ2-1 | TRBV7-9 | CASSLAAGAREQFF | TGTGCCAGCAGCTTAGCGGCGGGGGCGCGGGAGCAGTTCTTC
- | - | TRBJ2-7 | TRBV5-1 | CASSPLPGNYEQYF | TGCGCCAGCAGCCCATTGCCAGGAAACTACGAGCAGTACTTC
- | few | TRBJ2-7 | TRBV19 | CASSPLDSSYEQYF | TGTGCCAGTAGTCCCCTGGACAGCTCCTACGAGCAGTACTTC
- | - | TRBJ1-5 | TRBV11-3 | CASSLGFLQPQHF | TGTGCCAGCAGCTTAGGCTTCCTACAGCCCCAGCATTTT
TRBD1 | few | TRBJ2-5 | TRBV11-2 | CASSPVRGGPYQETQYF | TGTGCCAGCAGCCCAGTGAGAGGGGGCCCGTACCAAGAGACCCAGTACTTC
- | - | TRBJ1-2 | TRBV30 | CAWSAVRKLYGYTF | TGTGCCTGGAGTGCCGTTCGAAAACTCTATGGCTACACCTTC
TRBD2 | - | TRBJ2-1 | TRBV4-1 | CASSPEPTSGIMNEQFF | TGCGCCAGCAGTCCCGAACCTACTAGCGGGATAATGAATGAGCAGTTCTTC
- | - | TRBJ2-7 | TRBV6-5 | CASTRQAAYEQYF | TGTGCCAGCACCAGACAGGCCGCCTACGAGCAGTACTTC
- | - | TRBJ2-3 | TRBV6-1 | CASDLGDTQYF | TGTGCCAGCGATCTCGGGGATACGCAGTATTTT
TRBD2 | - | TRBJ2-7 | TRBV19 | CASSTRTSGRVGEQYF | TGTGCCAGTAGTACTCGGACTAGCGGGAGAGTAGGCGAGCAGTACTTC
TRBD2 | - | TRBJ2-5 | TRBV4-2 | CASSQGGGEGETQYF | TGTGCCAGCAGCCAAGGCGGGGGGGAGGGAGAGACCCAGTACTTC
TRBD1 | - | TRBJ2-7 | TRBV11-3 | CASSIRQGAGYEQYF | TGTGCCAGCAGCATCAGACAGGGGGCAGGATACGAGCAGTACTTC
- | - | TRBJ1-3 | TRBV19 | CASSIYSTGNTIYF | TGTGCCAGTAGTATTTACAGCACTGGAAACACCATATATTTT
TRBD2 | once | TRBJ2-6 | TRBV2 | CASRGLAGSTGANVLTF | TGTGCCAGCAGGGGACTAGCGGGATCTACCGGGGCCAACGTCCTGACTTTC
- | - | TRBJ2-3 | TRBV4-1 | CASSHVADTQYF | TGCGCCAGCAGCCACGTTGCAGATACGCAGTATTTT
- | - | TRBJ2-7 | TRBV2 | CATGTFSYEQYF | TGTGCCACTGGGACATTCTCCTACGAGCAGTACTTC
- | few | TRBJ1-2 | TRBV6-6 | CASSLGGYSYGYTF | TGTGCCAGCAGTTTAGGAGGGTACAGCTATGGCTACACCTTC
TRBD2 | - | TRBJ2-1 | TRBV11-3 | CASSLGAGGPYNEQFF | TGTGCCAGCAGCTTAGGAGCGGGAGGGCCCTACAATGAGCAGTTCTTC
- | - | TRBJ1-5 | TRBV2 | CASSERNSQPQHF | TGTGCCAGCAGTGAGCGTAATAGTCAGCCCCAGCATTTT
- | - | TRBJ2-7 | TRBV10-3 | CATSYGVTTYEQYF | TGTGCCACCTCTTACGGGGTCACCACCTACGAGCAGTACTTC
- | - | TRBJ2-2 | TRBV19 | CASSMVETSAGELFF | TGTGCCAGTAGTATGGTGGAGACGAGTGCCGGGGAGCTGTTTTTT
TRBD1 | - | TRBJ2-3 | TRBV18 | CASSPWGQGIKGDTQYF | TGTGCCAGCTCACCTTGGGGACAGGGAATTAAAGGAGATACGCAGTATTTT
- | few | TRBJ1-1 | TRBV7-6 | CASSSSGSGTEAFF | TGTGCCAGCAGCTCCTCGGGATCTGGAACTGAAGCTTTCTTT
TRBD2 | - | TRBJ2-1 | TRBV11-2 | CASSPSGGPNEQFF | TGTGCCAGCAGCCCGTCGGGAGGGCCGAATGAGCAGTTCTTC
- | - | TRBJ2-2 | TRBV6-5 | CATNSHGSSGELFF | TGTGCCACGAACTCCCACGGTTCTAGCGGGGAGCTGTTTTTT
TRBD2 | once | TRBJ2-3 | TRBV6-1 | CASSEALAGGPSTDTQYF | TGTGCCAGCAGTGAAGCACTAGCGGGAGGGCCGTCGACAGATACGCAGTATTTT
TRBD2 | once | TRBJ2-3 | TRBV15 | CATSNRGRADTQYF | TGTGCCACCAGCAATCGCGGGAGGGCAGATACGCAGTATTTT
- | - | TRBJ2-1 | TRBV10-1 | CASSETSTSYNEQFF | TGCGCCAGCAGTGAGACTAGCACCTCCTACAATGAGCAGTTCTTC
TRBD1 | - | TRBJ2-1 | TRBV30 | CAWSRGTGLPNEQFF | TGTGCCTGGAGTCGGGGGACAGGGCTGCCCAATGAGCAGTTCTTC
- | few | TRBJ1-1 | TRBV5-1 | CASRQNTEAFF | TGCGCCAGCCGACAGAACACTGAAGCTTTCTTT
TRBD1 | - | TRBJ2-1 | TRBV6-6 | CASSQGQGAIYNEQFF | TGTGCCAGCAGTCAGGGACAGGGGGCCATATACAATGAGCAGTTCTTC
- | - | TRBJ1-2 | TRBV6-1 | CASSTRLSSGYGYTF | TGTGCCAGCAGTACCCGGTTATCGTCGGGGTATGGCTACACCTTC
- | - | TRBJ2-3 | TRBV7-3 | CASSLNTGADTQYF | TGTGCCAGCAGCTTAAATACAGGAGCCGATACGCAGTATTTT
TRBD2 | - | TRBJ2-3 | TRBV6-1 | CASSEELAGAGDTQYF | TGTGCCAGCAGTGAAGAATTAGCGGGAGCGGGAGATACGCAGTATTTT
- | - | TRBJ1-1 | TRBV27 | CASTDSGFAEAFF | TGTGCCAGCACCGATTCGGGGTTCGCTGAAGCTTTCTTT
- | once | TRBJ1-4 | TRBV9 | CASSVADQNEKLFF | TGTGCCAGCAGCGTGGCAGATCAAAATGAAAAACTGTTTTTT
TRBD2 | - | TRBJ2-7 | TRBV5-1 | CASSLGGSSYEQYF | TGCGCCAGCAGCTTGGGCGGGAGCTCCTACGAGCAGTACTTC
- | few | TRBJ2-3 | TRBV15 | CATSRASGVTDTQYF | TGTGCCACCAGCAGAGCTTCGGGAGTGACAGATACGCAGTATTTT
- | few | TRBJ2-7 | TRBV28 | CASSPGTSSEQYF | TGTGCCAGCAGTCCCGGGACTTCCTCCGAGCAGTACTTC
- | - | TRBJ1-6 | TRBV28 | CASSPQSSYNSPLHF | TGTGCCAGCAGTCCACAGAGCTCCTATAATTCACCCCTCCACTTT